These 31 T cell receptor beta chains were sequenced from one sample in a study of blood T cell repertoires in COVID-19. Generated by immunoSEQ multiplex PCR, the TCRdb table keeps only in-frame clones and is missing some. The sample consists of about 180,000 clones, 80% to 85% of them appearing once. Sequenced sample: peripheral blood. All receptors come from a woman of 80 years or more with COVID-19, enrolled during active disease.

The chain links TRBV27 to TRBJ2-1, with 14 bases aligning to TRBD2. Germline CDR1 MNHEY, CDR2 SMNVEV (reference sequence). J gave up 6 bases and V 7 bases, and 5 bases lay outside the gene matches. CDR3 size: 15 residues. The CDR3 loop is CASTPGTSGSNEQFF. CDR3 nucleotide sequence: TGTGCCAGCACCCCCGGGACTAGCGGGAGCAATGAGCAGTTCTTC.

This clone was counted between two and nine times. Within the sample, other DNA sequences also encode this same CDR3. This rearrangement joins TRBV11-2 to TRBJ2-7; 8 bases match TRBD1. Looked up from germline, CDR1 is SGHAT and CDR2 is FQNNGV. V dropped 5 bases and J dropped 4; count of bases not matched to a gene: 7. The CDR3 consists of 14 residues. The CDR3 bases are TGTGCCAGCAGCCTGGACAGGGTCTCGTACGAGCAGTACTTC. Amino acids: CASSLDRVSYEQYF.

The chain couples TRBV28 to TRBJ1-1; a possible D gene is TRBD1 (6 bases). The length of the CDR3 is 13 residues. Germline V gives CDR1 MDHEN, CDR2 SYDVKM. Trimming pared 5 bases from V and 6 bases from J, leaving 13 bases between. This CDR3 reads CASSVQQGPEAFF. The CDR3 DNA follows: TGTGCCAGCAGTGTACAACAGGGACCTGAAGCTTTCTTT.

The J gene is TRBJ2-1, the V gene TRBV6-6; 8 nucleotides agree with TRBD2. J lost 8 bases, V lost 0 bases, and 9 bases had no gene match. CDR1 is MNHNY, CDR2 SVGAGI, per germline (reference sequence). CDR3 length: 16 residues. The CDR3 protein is CASSYSGLAGGDEQFF. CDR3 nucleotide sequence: TGTGCCAGCAGTTACTCCGGACTAGCCGGGGGGGATGAGCAGTTCTTC.

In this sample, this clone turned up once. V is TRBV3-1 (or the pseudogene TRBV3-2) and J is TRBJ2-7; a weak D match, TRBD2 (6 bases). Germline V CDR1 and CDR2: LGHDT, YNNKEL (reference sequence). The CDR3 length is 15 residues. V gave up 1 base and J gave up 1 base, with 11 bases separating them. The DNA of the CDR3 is TGTGCCAGCAGCCAAGCGGGGGTATCGTCCTACGAGCAGTACTTC. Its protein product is CASSQAGVSSYEQYF.

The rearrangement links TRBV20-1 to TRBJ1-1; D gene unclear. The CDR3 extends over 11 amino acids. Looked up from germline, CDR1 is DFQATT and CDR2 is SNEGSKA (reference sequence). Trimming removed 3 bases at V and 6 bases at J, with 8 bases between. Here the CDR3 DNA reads TGCAGTGCTAGGCCCCGGTCTGAAGCTTTCTTT. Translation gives CSARPRSEAFF.

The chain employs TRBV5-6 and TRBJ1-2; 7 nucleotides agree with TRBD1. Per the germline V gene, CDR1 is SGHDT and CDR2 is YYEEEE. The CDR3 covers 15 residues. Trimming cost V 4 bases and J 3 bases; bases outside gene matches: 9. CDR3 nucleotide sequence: TGTGCCAGCAGCCCGATCCTCGGGACAGACTATGGCTACACCTTC. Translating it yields CASSPILGTDYGYTF.

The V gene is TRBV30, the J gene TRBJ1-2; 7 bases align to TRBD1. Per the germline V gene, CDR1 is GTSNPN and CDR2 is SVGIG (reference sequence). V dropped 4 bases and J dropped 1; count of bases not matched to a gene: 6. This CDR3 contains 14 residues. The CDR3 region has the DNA TGTGCCTGGATCCTATCAGGGGGTAACTATGGCTACACCTTC. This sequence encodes CAWILSGGNYGYTF.

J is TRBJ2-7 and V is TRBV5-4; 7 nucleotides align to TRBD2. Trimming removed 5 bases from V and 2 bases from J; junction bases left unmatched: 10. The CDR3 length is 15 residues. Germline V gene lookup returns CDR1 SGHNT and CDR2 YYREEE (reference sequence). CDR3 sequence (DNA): TGTGCCAGCAGTCAAAGTACTAGCGCCGCCTACGAGCAGTACTTC. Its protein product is CASSQSTSAAYEQYF.

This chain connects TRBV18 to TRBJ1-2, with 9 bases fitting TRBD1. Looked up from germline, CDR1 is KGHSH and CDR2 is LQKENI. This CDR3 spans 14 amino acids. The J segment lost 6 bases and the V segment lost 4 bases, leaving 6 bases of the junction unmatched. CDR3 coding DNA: TGTGCCAGCTCACTTCAAACAGGGGGCAATGGCTACACCTTC. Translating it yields CASSLQTGGNGYTF.

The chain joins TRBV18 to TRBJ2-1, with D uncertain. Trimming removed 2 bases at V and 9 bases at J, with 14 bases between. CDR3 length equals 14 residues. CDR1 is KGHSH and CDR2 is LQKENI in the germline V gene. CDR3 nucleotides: TGTGCCAGCTCACCAACATCGGGTGTGGTTGAGCAGTTCTTC. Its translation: CASSPTSGVVEQFF.

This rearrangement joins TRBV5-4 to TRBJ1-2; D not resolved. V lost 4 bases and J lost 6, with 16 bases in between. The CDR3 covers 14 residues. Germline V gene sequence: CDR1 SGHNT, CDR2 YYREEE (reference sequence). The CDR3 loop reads CASSLGRVPNGYTF. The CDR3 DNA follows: TGTGCCAGCAGCCTTGGGCGGGTCCCAAATGGCTACACCTTC.

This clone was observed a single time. The CDR3, as DNA: TGTGCCACCAGTTACTCTAGTATATACGAGCAGTACTTC. Its protein product is CATSYSSIYEQYF. The J gene is TRBJ2-7, the V gene TRBV24-1; D unresolved. CDR1 is KGHDR and CDR2 is SFDVKD in the germline V gene. V lost 6 bases, J lost 4 bases, and 12 bases lay in between. The CDR3 is 13 amino acids.

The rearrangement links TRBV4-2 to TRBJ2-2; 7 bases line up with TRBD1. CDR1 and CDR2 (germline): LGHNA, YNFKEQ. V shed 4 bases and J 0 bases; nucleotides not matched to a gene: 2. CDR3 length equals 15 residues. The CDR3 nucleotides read TGTGCCAGCAGCCGGACAGGAGCGAACACCGGGGAGCTGTTTTTT. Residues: CASSRTGANTGELFF.

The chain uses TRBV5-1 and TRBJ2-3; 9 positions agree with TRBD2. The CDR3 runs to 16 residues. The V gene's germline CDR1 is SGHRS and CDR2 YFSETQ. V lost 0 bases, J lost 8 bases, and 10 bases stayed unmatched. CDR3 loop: CASSLATAGGLATQYF. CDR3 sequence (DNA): TGCGCCAGCAGCTTGGCGACGGCGGGAGGGTTAGCTACGCAGTATTTT.

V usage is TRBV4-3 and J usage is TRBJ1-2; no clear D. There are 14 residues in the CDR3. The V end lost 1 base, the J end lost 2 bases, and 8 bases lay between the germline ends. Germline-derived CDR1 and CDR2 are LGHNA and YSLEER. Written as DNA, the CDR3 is TGCGCCAGCAGCCAAGTCCTAGGCAACTATGGCTACACCTTC. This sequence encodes CASSQVLGNYGYTF.

CDR3 sequence reads: CASSPTGRGTDTQYF. The CDR3 DNA sequence: TGTGCCAGCAGTCCCACAGGGAGGGGCACAGATACGCAGTATTTT. V usage is TRBV3-1 (or the pseudogene TRBV3-2) and J usage is TRBJ2-3; tentatively, D is TRBD2 (7 bases). Germline CDR1 LGHDT, CDR2 YNNKEL (reference sequence). Trimming took 6 bases from V and 1 from J, leaving 14 bases between them. CDR3 size: 15 residues.

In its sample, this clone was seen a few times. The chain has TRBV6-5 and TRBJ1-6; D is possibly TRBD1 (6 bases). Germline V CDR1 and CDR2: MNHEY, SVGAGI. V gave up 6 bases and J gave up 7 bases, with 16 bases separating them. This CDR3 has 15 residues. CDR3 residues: CASSRDTTINSPLHF. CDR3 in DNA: TGTGCCAGCAGCCGGGACACAACTATAAATTCACCCCTCCACTTT.

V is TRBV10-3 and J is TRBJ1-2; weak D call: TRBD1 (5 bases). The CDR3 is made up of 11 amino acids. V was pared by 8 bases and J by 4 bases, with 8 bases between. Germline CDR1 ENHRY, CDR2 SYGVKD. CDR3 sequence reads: CAIDSLYGYTF. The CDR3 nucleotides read TGTGCCATCGACAGCCTCTATGGCTACACCTTC.

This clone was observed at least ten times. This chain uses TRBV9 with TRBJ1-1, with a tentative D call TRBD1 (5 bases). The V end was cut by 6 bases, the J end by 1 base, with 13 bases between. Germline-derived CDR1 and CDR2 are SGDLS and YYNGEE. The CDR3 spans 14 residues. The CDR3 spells CASTPGRGNTEAFF. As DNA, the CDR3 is TGTGCCAGCACCCCTGGAAGGGGGAACACTGAAGCTTTCTTT.

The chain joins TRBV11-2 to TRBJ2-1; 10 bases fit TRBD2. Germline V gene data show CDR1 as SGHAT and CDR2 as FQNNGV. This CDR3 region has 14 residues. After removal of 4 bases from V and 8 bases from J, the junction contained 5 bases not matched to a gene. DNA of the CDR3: TGTGCCAGCAGCTCGATGCTAGCGGGAGATGAGCAGTTCTTC. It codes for CASSSMLAGDEQFF.

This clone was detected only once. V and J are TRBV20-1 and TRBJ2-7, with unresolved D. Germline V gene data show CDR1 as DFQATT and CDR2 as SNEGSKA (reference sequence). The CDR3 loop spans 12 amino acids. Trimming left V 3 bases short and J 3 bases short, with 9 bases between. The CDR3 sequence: CSASASHYEQYF. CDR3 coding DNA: TGCAGTGCTAGTGCTAGTCACTACGAGCAGTACTTC.

The chain's CDR3 is CASSLRVFGGGPSVNPNEQFF. As DNA, the CDR3 is TGTGCCAGTAGTCTTAGAGTATTTGGGGGGGGGCCTTCGGTGAACCCCAATGAGCAGTTCTTC. The rearrangement joins TRBV19 to TRBJ2-1; possible D gene TRBD2, 7 bases. V gave up 5 bases and J gave up 6 bases, with 35 bases separating them. This CDR3 is 21 amino acids long. Germline V gene lookup returns CDR1 LNHDA and CDR2 SQIVND (reference sequence). Based on the CDR3 plus reference TRBV19 and TRBJ2-1, the full variable domain is DGGITQSPKYLFRKEGQNVTLSCEQNLNHDAMYWYRQDPGQGLRLIYYSQIVNDFQKGDIAEGYSVSREKKESFPLTVTSAQKNPTAFYLCASSLRVFGGGPSVNPNEQFFGPGTRLTVL.

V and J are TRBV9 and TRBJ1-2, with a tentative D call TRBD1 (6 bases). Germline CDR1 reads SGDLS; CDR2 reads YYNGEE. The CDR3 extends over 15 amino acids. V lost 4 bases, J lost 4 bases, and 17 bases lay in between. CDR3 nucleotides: TGTGCCAGCAGCATTGCGACAGGACAAAGCTATGGCTACACCTTC. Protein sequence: CASSIATGQSYGYTF.

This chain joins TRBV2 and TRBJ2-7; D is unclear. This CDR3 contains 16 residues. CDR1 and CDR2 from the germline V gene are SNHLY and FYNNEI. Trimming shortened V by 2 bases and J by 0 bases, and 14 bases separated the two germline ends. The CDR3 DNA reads TGTGCCAGCAGTGAATTGTTAGTTGATAGCTCCTACGAGCAGTACTTC. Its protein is CASSELLVDSSYEQYF.

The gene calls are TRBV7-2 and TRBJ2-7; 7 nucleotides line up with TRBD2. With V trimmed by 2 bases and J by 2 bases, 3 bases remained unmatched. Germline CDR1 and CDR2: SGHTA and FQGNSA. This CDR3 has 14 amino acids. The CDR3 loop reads CASSLTSVPYEQYF. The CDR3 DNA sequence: TGTGCCAGCAGCTTAACTAGCGTACCCTACGAGCAGTACTTC.

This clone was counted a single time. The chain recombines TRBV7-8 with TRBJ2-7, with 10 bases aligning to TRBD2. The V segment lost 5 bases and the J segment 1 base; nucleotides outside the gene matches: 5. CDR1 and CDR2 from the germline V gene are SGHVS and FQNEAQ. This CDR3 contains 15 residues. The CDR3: CASSPGTSESYEQYF. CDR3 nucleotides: TGTGCCAGCAGCCCCGGGACTAGCGAATCCTACGAGCAGTACTTC.

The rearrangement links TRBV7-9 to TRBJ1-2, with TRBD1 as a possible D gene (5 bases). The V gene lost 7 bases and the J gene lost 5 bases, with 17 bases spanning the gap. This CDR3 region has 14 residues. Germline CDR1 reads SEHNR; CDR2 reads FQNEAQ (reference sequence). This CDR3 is CASTRGILWYGYTF. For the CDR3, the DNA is TGTGCCAGCACCCGGGGGATCCTTTGGTATGGCTACACCTTC.

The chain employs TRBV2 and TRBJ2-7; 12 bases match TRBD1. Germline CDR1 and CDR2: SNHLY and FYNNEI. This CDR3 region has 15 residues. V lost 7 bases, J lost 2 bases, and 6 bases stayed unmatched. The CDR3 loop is CASKTGQGAPYEQYF. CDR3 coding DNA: TGTGCCAGCAAGACGGGACAGGGGGCCCCCTACGAGCAGTACTTC.

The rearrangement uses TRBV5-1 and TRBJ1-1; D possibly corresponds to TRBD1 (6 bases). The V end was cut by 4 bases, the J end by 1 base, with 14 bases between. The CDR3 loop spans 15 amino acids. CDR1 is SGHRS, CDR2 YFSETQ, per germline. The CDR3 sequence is CASSPFLGQNTEAFF. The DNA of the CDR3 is TGCGCCAGCAGCCCGTTCTTGGGACAGAACACTGAAGCTTTCTTT.

CDR3 DNA sequence: TGTGCCAGCAGCGCTGGGGCTAGCGGGAGGTCCTCCCGAGAGACCCAGTACTTC. It translates to CASSAGASGRSSRETQYF. V is TRBV9 and J is TRBJ2-5, with TRBD2 matching 11 bases. This CDR3 is built from 18 residues. Germline V gene sequence: CDR1 SGDLS, CDR2 YYNGEE. V was clipped by 3 bases and J by 4 bases; unmatched bases: 14.